These 27 T cell receptor beta chains came from one sample sequenced in a study of shared T cell receptors in the human thymus. Repertoires were generated with immunoSEQ multiplex PCR, while TCRdb's copy carries only in-frame clones and drops some. The data hold 640,000 or so clones, with about 87% observed a single time. The data also belong to a second study, concerning human thymus T cells.

Sample: thymocytes. The receptors shown here come from a boy under two years old with a congenital heart defect.

This chain uses TRBV28 with TRBJ2-7; 9 bases fit TRBD1. This CDR3 is built from 15 residues. The germline gives CDR1 MDHEN, CDR2 SYDVKM. Trimming took 6 bases from V and 2 from J; bases not matched to a gene: 8. Written as DNA, the CDR3 is TGTGCCAGCAGCCCCCGGGACAGGGATGCCTACGAGCAGTACTTC. Its translation is CASSPRDRDAYEQYF.

The chain joins TRBV9 to TRBJ2-3, with 8 bases aligning to TRBD2. Per the germline V gene, CDR1 is SGDLS and CDR2 is YYNGEE. With V trimmed by 3 bases and J by 0 bases, 9 bases remained unmatched. The CDR3 totals 17 residues. The CDR3 is CASSGRGGVESTDTQYF. The CDR3 nucleotides are TGTGCCAGCAGCGGACGGGGGGGCGTTGAGAGCACAGATACGCAGTATTTT.

The chain employs TRBV10-3 and TRBJ1-2; D gene unclear. The CDR3 contains 14 residues. Trimming removed 0 bases at V and 8 bases at J, with 13 bases between. Germline V lookup: CDR1 ENHRY, CDR2 SYGVKD. The CDR3 DNA is TGTGCCATCAGTGAGTCGAGGCCAATCTGGGGCTACACCTTC. Amino acids: CAISESRPIWGYTF.

The V call is TRBV27, the J call TRBJ1-2; D may be TRBD1 (5 bases). Germline V gene data show CDR1 as MNHEY and CDR2 as SMNVEV (reference sequence). V was shortened by 3 bases and J by 4 bases, with 9 bases between the two germline ends. The CDR3 consists of 13 residues. The chain's CDR3 is CASSFRGFYGYTF. The CDR3 nucleotides are TGTGCCAGCAGTTTTCGGGGGTTCTATGGCTACACCTTC.

The gene calls are TRBV25-1 and TRBJ2-7, with 10 bases matching TRBD1. CDR3 size: 17 residues. From germline, CDR1 is MGHDK and CDR2 SYGVNS. J lost 0 bases, V lost 5 bases, and 10 bases had no gene match. The CDR3 sequence: CASSPLTGGILSYEQYF. For the CDR3, the DNA is TGTGCCAGCAGTCCACTGACAGGGGGCATCCTCTCCTACGAGCAGTACTTC.

The CDR3 protein is CASSLGLAGGGNEQFF. The DNA of the CDR3 is TGTGCCAGCAGCTTGGGGCTAGCGGGAGGAGGCAATGAGCAGTTCTTC. The rearrangement joins TRBV7-6 to TRBJ2-1; 11 bases are shared with TRBD2. J lost 6 bases, V lost 3 bases, and 7 bases had no gene match. From germline, CDR1 is SGHVS and CDR2 FNYEAQ. The CDR3 extends over 16 amino acids.

The table lists this clone with a count of one. Here the CDR3 reads CASSESGLAGNNEQFF. The CDR3 region has the DNA TGCGCCAGCAGTGAGTCGGGACTAGCGGGAAACAATGAGCAGTTCTTC. The V and J genes are TRBV10-1 and TRBJ2-1; 13 positions match TRBD2. Trimming at V came to 0 bases and at J to 5 bases, leaving 1 base not matched to a gene. This CDR3 spans 16 amino acids. Germline lookup yields CDR1 WNHNN and CDR2 SYGVQD (reference sequence).

This clone came up a few times. The chain couples TRBV20-1 to TRBJ1-1; unclear D gene. Germline V gene lookup returns CDR1 DFQATT and CDR2 SNEGSKA (reference sequence). V was clipped by 1 base and J by 8 bases, with 8 bases between them. This CDR3 contains 11 residues. The CDR3 nucleotides are TGCAGTGCTAGAGTGACTTCGGAAGCTTTCTTT. This encodes CSARVTSEAFF.

The chain recombines TRBV19 with TRBJ2-1; the match to TRBD2 covers 10 bases. This CDR3 region has 14 residues. Germline lookup yields CDR1 LNHDA and CDR2 SQIVND (reference sequence). V shed 6 bases and J 6 bases; nucleotides not matched to a gene: 5. The CDR3 bases are TGTGCCAGTAGACCGGGACTAGCGCCCAATGAGCAGTTCTTC. Its protein is CASRPGLAPNEQFF.

A few counts support this clone. The chain recombines TRBV6-5 with TRBJ1-3; maybe TRBD1 (6 bases). The CDR3 length is 15 residues. Germline CDR1 and CDR2: MNHEY and SVGAGI. The V gene lost 5 bases and the J gene lost 2 bases, with 13 bases spanning the gap. The CDR3 reads CASSMEAGAGNTIYF. DNA for the CDR3: TGTGCCAGCAGTATGGAGGCAGGGGCTGGAAACACCATATATTTT.

The genes are TRBV29-1 and TRBJ2-3; D unclear. V was shortened by 2 bases and J by 2 bases, with 8 bases between the two germline ends. The length of the CDR3 is 13 residues. Germline CDR1 is SQVTM and CDR2 is ANQGSEA. The CDR3 DNA reads as TGCAGCGTTGAAATAGTTACCACAGATACGCAGTATTTT. Encoded protein: CSVEIVTTDTQYF.

This sequence joins TRBV4-2 and TRBJ1-6; D may be TRBD1 (5 bases). CDR1 and CDR2 (germline): LGHNA, YNFKEQ. Trimming took off 1 base at V and 0 bases at J, with 13 bases between the two ends. This CDR3 is built from 18 residues. CDR3 in amino acids: CASSQVWGTSSYNSPLHF. The DNA of the CDR3 is TGTGCCAGCAGCCAAGTTTGGGGCACCAGCTCCTATAATTCACCCCTCCACTTT.

This chain uses TRBV7-9 with TRBJ1-5, with a tentative D call TRBD1 (5 bases). Per the germline V gene, CDR1 is SEHNR and CDR2 is FQNEAQ (reference sequence). The CDR3 contains 14 residues. V lost 1 base, J lost 6 bases, and 10 bases lay in between. As DNA, the CDR3 is TGTGCCAGCAGCTTAGGGCAGGGTGGTCAGCCCCAGCATTTT. Its translation is CASSLGQGGQPQHF.

This chain joins TRBV14 and TRBJ2-7, with 8 positions matching TRBD2. This CDR3 has 15 residues. Trimming cost V 4 bases and J 2 bases; bases outside gene matches: 7. From germline, CDR1 is SGHDN and CDR2 FVKESK. CDR3 amino acids: CASSRGTSSPYEQYF. The CDR3 region has the DNA TGTGCCAGCAGCCGTGGGACTAGTTCCCCCTACGAGCAGTACTTC.

This clone was seen only once. The chain uses TRBV6-4 and TRBJ2-1, with a weak D call TRBD2 (7 bases). The germline CDR1 and CDR2 sequences are MRHNA and SNTAGT. The CDR3 extends over 16 amino acids. V lost 2 bases and J lost 3, with 14 bases in between. The CDR3 sequence is CASSDVAGASYNEQFF. The CDR3 DNA reads TGTGCCAGCAGTGACGTCGCGGGGGCCAGCTACAATGAGCAGTTCTTC.

The chain uses TRBV20-1 and TRBJ1-5, with D unresolved. The CDR3 has 11 residues. Germline assignment: CDR1 DFQATT and CDR2 SNEGSKA (reference sequence). In DNA form, the CDR3 reads TGCAGGGAGGGTAGCAATCAGCCCCAGCATTTT. This gives the protein CREGSNQPQHF.

The J gene is TRBJ2-6, the V gene TRBV5-1; 9 bases are shared with TRBD2. The V gene end was trimmed by 5 bases and the J gene end by 0 bases; junction bases not matched to a gene: 12. Per the germline V gene, CDR1 is SGHRS and CDR2 is YFSETQ. The length of the CDR3 is 19 residues. In DNA form, the CDR3 reads TGCGCCAGCAGACCCGGTGCTAGCGGGGAAAGCTCTGGGGCCAACGTCCTGACTTTC. As protein: CASRPGASGESSGANVLTF.

V is TRBV4-1 and J is TRBJ2-3, with TRBD1 matching over 9 bases. The CDR3 runs 16 residues. Trimming cost V 3 bases and J 3 bases; bases outside gene matches: 7. CDR1 MGHRA and CDR2 YSYEKL come from the germline V gene. CDR3 protein: CASSHPTGGSTDTQYF. The CDR3 DNA reads as TGCGCCAGCAGCCACCCAACAGGGGGCTCAACAGATACGCAGTATTTT.

The chain is built from TRBV6-4 and TRBJ2-1; TRBD2 agrees at 11 bases. Germline CDR1 reads MRHNA; CDR2 reads SNTAGT. V shed 0 bases and J 8 bases; nucleotides not matched to a gene: 6. The CDR3 runs to 16 residues. CDR3 in DNA: TGTGCCAGCAGTGACTCGCCAACTAGCGGGAGACATGAGCAGTTCTTC. This encodes CASSDSPTSGRHEQFF.

The chain joins TRBV5-1 to TRBJ2-7; D gene uncertain. Germline CDR1 SGHRS, CDR2 YFSETQ. Between the trimmed V and J ends, which lost 4 bases and 5 bases, there was a span of 19 bases. The length of the CDR3 is 15 residues. The DNA for the CDR3 is TGCGCCAGCAGCCAAGTTAGTTTCCCCGTCCACGAGCAGTACTTC. As protein: CASSQVSFPVHEQYF.

This clone has a single count. The genes are TRBV28 and TRBJ1-5; 7 bases agree with TRBD1. CDR1 and CDR2 from the germline V gene are MDHEN and SYDVKM. There are 14 residues in the CDR3. The V segment lost 8 bases and the J segment 4 bases; nucleotides outside the gene matches: 8. The CDR3: CASSKTGKNQPQHF. The CDR3 nucleotides are TGTGCCAGCTCCAAGACAGGGAAAAATCAGCCCCAGCATTTT.

This clone was detected a few times. This sequence joins TRBV5-5 and TRBJ2-1; D call uncertain. The CDR3 spans 13 residues. CDR1 SGHKS and CDR2 YYEKEE come from the germline V gene (reference sequence). V lost 4 bases and J lost 5, with 10 bases in between. CDR3 amino acids: CASSQPGNNEQFF. CDR3 nucleotides: TGTGCCAGCAGCCAACCAGGTAACAATGAGCAGTTCTTC. The whole variable domain, remainder taken from reference TRBV5-5 and TRBJ2-1, is DAGVTQSPTHLIKTRGQQVTLRCSPISGHKSVSWYQQVLGQGPQFIFQYYEKEERGRGNFPDRFSARQFPNYSSELNVNALLLGDSALYLCASSQPGNNEQFFGPGTRLTVL.

The chain carries TRBV5-6 and TRBJ1-3; 7 bases are shared with TRBD1. Per the germline V gene, CDR1 is SGHDT and CDR2 is YYEEEE. V lost 0 bases and J lost 2; bases outside the gene matches: 8. The CDR3 is 17 residues long. CDR3 amino acids: CASSLVRQGRPGNTIYF. As DNA, the CDR3 is TGTGCCAGCAGCTTGGTCCGACAGGGAAGGCCTGGAAACACCATATATTTT.

The rearrangement links TRBV28 to TRBJ1-1; TRBD1 agrees at 8 bases. The germline gives CDR1 MDHEN, CDR2 SYDVKM. Germline trimming cut 5 bases from V and 4 bases from J; bases unmatched to any gene: 12. The CDR3 has 16 amino acids. DNA for the CDR3: TGTGCCAGCAGTCCGATGACAGGGGAGTGGGTCACTGAAGCTTTCTTT. It encodes CASSPMTGEWVTEAFF. Looking up the rest from reference TRBV28 and TRBJ1-1 gives the full variable domain: DVKVTQSSRYLVKRTGEKVFLECVQDMDHENMFWYRQDPGLGLRLIYFSYDVKMKEKGDIPEGYSVSREKKERFSLILESASTNQTSMYLCASSPMTGEWVTEAFFGQGTRLTVV.

The V and J genes are TRBV28 and TRBJ2-1; 10 bases are a match to TRBD2. Germline-derived CDR1 and CDR2 are MDHEN and SYDVKM. This CDR3 region has 18 residues. The V gene end was trimmed by 3 bases and the J gene end by 3 bases; junction bases not matched to a gene: 11. CDR3 DNA sequence: TGTGCCAGCAGTTTTGGTCTAGCGGGGGCCTACCTCTACAATGAGCAGTTCTTC. Its translation: CASSFGLAGAYLYNEQFF.

V is TRBV15 and J is TRBJ1-2; 9 bases fit TRBD1. CDR3 length: 16 amino acids. Germline V lookup: CDR1 LNHNV, CDR2 YYDKDF (reference sequence). J lost 8 bases, V lost 8 bases, and 18 bases had no gene match. CDR3 region: CATSPGTGRQVSGYTF. CDR3 in DNA: TGTGCCACCTCTCCCGGGACAGGGCGTCAGGTGAGCGGCTACACCTTC.

The chain has TRBV27 and TRBJ2-7; tentatively, D is TRBD2 (6 bases). Germline V gene data show CDR1 as MNHEY and CDR2 as SMNVEV (reference sequence). Trimming took 11 bases from V and 2 from J, leaving 13 bases between them. This CDR3 comprises 12 residues. The chain's CDR3 is CAGGTGPYEQYF. In DNA form, the CDR3 reads TGTGCCGGCGGGACGGGTCCCTACGAGCAGTACTTC.